This passage covers 9 T cell receptor beta chains from one sample sequenced in a study of memory CD4+ T cells and cytomegalovirus serostatus. Profiled with immunoSEQ multiplex PCR; TCRdb holds only in-frame clones, not every one. The sample has 45,000 to 65,000 clones, about 78% seen once. Single viable CD3+CD4+CD8-CD45RO+ cells were sorted as the memory CD4+ T cells. The specimen sequenced was memory CD4+ T cells from blood. The receptors were sampled from an adult in good health and CMV-seronegative.

The chain employs TRBV7-8 and TRBJ1-2; maybe TRBD1 (6 bases). V lost 10 bases, J lost 1 base, and 13 bases lay in between. Germline V gives CDR1 SGHVS, CDR2 FQNEAQ. The CDR3 extends over 13 amino acids. CDR3 sequence reads: CATSRGGNYGYTF. CDR3 DNA sequence: TGTGCCACCAGTCGAGGGGGTAACTATGGCTACACCTTC. Using reference TRBV7-8 and TRBJ1-2 for the parts outside the CDR3, the full variable domain is GAGVSQSPRYKVAKRGQDVALRCDPISGHVSLFWYQQALGQGPEFLTYFQNEAQLDKSGLPSDRFFAERPEGSVSTLKIQRTQQEDSAVYLCATSRGGNYGYTFGSGTRLTVV.

The chain recombines TRBV7-3 with TRBJ2-5; D possibly uses TRBD1 or TRBD2 (6 bases each). Germline CDR1 and CDR2: SGHTA and FQGTGA. The V end was cut by 1 base, the J end by 5 bases, with 14 bases between. The CDR3 totals 15 residues. The CDR3 region has the DNA TGTGCCAGCAGCTTAAAGGGGGGAAGGTGGGAGACCCAGTACTTC. It translates to CASSLKGGRWETQYF. Full variable domain (remainder filled in from reference TRBV7-3 and TRBJ2-5): GAGVSQTPSNKVTEKGKYVELRCDPISGHTALYWYRQSLGQGPEFLIYFQGTGAADDSGLPNDRFFAVRPEGSVSTLKIQRTERGDSAVYLCASSLKGGRWETQYFGPGTRLLVL.

V usage is TRBV6-1 and J usage is TRBJ1-4; a possible D gene is TRBD1 (5 bases). The length of the CDR3 is 14 residues. Germline CDR1 and CDR2: MNHNS and SASEGT. V lost 4 bases and J 5 bases, leaving 11 bases between the germline ends. The chain's CDR3 is CASSARTRNEKLFF. The CDR3 DNA follows: TGTGCCAGCAGTGCCCGGACAAGGAATGAAAAACTGTTTTTT.

The chain uses TRBV6-1 and TRBJ1-2; no definite D call. Looked up from germline, CDR1 is MNHNS and CDR2 is SASEGT. V lost 4 bases and J lost 0, with 15 bases in between. This CDR3 is 16 amino acids long. The CDR3 nucleotides read TGTGCCAGCAGTGTTGTTCCAGACTTAGCTAACTATGGCTACACCTTC. This codes for CASSVVPDLANYGYTF.

The rearrangement uses TRBV18 and TRBJ2-3; possibly TRBD1 or TRBD2 for D (5 bases each). V lost 8 bases and J lost 3, with 15 bases in between. The CDR3 is made up of 14 amino acids. Germline values: CDR1 KGHSH, CDR2 LQKENI. DNA for the CDR3: TGTGCCAGCACCGGGACGGAGATTACAGATACGCAGTATTTT. Residues: CASTGTEITDTQYF.

The gene calls are TRBV18 and TRBJ2-3; a possible D gene is TRBD1 (6 bases). Germline assignment: CDR1 KGHSH and CDR2 LQKENI. Trimming took 2 bases from V and 0 from J, leaving 12 bases between them. This CDR3 contains 16 residues. The DNA for the CDR3 is TGTGCCAGCTCACCATGGCAGGGGATGAGCACAGATACGCAGTATTTT. It translates to CASSPWQGMSTDTQYF.

The V and J genes are TRBV5-6 and TRBJ2-7; D is unresolved. V dropped 2 bases and J dropped 12 bases, with 12 bases sitting between them. Germline CDR1 and CDR2: SGHDT and YYEEEE. The CDR3 loop spans 11 amino acids. The CDR3: CASSLGPVTYF. In nucleotides, the CDR3 is TGTGCCAGCAGCTTAGGGCCCGTAACGTACTTC.

The V call is TRBV15, the J call TRBJ1-1; TRBD1 aligns across 7 bases. This CDR3 comprises 17 residues. Germline values: CDR1 LNHNV, CDR2 YYDKDF (reference sequence). V was pared by 0 bases and J by 1 base, with 8 bases of the junction left unmatched. The CDR3 coding sequence is TGTGCCACCAGCAGAGACCTTTTGGGACAGAAGAACACTGAAGCTTTCTTT. Translated: CATSRDLLGQKNTEAFF.

By frequency in the sample, this clone is medium-sized. The chain couples TRBV5-1 to TRBJ1-3, with no clear D. Germline lookup yields CDR1 SGHRS and CDR2 YFSETQ. Trimming removed 0 bases at V and 1 base at J, with 20 bases between. CDR3 length equals 19 residues. The CDR3 loop reads CASSLGPLSTTYSGNTIYF. CDR3 nucleotide sequence: TGCGCCAGCAGCTTGGGGCCGCTCTCCACCACTTATTCTGGAAACACCATATATTTT.